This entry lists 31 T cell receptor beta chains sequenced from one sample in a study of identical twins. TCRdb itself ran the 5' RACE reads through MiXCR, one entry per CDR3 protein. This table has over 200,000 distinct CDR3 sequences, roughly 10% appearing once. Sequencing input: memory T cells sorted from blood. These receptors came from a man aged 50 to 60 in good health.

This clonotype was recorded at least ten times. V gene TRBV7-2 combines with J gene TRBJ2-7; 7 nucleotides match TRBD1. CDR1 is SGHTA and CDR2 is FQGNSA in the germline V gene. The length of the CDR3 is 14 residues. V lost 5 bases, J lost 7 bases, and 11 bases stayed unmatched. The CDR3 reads CASSIQGSPGEQYF. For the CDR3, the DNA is TGTGCCAGCAGCATACAGGGGTCCCCGGGGGAGCAGTACTTC.

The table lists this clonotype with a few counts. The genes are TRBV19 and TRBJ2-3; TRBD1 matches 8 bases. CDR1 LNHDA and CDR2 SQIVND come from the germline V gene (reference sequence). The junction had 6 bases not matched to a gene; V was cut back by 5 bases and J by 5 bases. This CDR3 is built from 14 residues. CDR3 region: CASSVWTGRDTQYF. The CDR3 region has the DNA TGTGCCAGTAGTGTTTGGACAGGGCGAGATACGCAGTATTTT. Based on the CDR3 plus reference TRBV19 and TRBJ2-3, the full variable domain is DGGITQSPKYLFRKEGQNVTLSCEQNLNHDAMYWYRQDPGQGLRLIYYSQIVNDFQKGDIAEGYSVSREKKESFPLTVTSAQKNPTAFYLCASSVWTGRDTQYFGPGTRLTVL.

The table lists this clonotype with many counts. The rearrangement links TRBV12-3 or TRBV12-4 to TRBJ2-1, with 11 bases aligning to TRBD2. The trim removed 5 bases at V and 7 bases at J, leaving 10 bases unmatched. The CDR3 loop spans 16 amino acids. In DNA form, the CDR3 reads TGTGCCAGCAGTCCACTCACTAGCGGGAGTTTTAATGAGCAGTTCTTC. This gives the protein CASSPLTSGSFNEQFF.

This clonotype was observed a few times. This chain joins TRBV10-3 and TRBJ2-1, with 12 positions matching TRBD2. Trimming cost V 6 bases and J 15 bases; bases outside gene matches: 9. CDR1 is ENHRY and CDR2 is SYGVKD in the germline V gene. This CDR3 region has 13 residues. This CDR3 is CAISRLAGGTRFF. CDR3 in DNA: TGTGCCATCAGCCGTCTAGCGGGAGGGACGCGGTTCTTC.

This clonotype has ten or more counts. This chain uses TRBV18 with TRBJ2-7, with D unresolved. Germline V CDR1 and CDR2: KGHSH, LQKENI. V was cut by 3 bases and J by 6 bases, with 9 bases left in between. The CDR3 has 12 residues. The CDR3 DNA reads TGTGCCAGCTCACCCGTCCTAGGCGAGCAGTACTTC. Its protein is CASSPVLGEQYF.

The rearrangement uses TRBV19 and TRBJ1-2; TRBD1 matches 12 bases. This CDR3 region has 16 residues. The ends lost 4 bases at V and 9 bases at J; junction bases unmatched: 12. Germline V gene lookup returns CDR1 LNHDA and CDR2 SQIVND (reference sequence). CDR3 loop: CASSTSRDRGRASYTF. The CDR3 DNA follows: TGTGCCAGTAGTACCTCGAGGGACAGGGGGCGTGCTAGCTACACCTTC.

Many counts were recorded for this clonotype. CDR3 region: CASSLRGTSRTDTQYF. The CDR3 DNA reads as TGTGCCAGCAGTTTAAGGGGGACCTCCCGCACAGATACGCAGTATTTT. The chain employs TRBV27 and TRBJ2-3; TRBD1 is a possible D gene (6 bases). V dropped 2 bases and J dropped 1 base, with 13 bases sitting between them. Germline CDR1 MNHEY, CDR2 SMNVEV (reference sequence). CDR3 length: 16 amino acids.

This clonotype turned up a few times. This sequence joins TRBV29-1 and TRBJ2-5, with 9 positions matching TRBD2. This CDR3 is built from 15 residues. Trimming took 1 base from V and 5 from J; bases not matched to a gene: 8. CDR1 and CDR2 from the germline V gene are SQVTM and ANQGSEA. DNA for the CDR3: TGCAGCGTTGAAGGTCGCGGCGGGGGGGCGGAGACCCAGTACTTC. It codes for CSVEGRGGGAETQYF.

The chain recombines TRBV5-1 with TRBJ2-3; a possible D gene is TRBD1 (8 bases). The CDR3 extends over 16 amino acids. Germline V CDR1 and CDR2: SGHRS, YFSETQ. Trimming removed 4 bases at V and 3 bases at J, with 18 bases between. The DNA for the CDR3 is TGCGCCAGCAGCCGGAACGGACAGGGAGGGACAGATACGCAGTATTTT. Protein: CASSRNGQGGTDTQYF.

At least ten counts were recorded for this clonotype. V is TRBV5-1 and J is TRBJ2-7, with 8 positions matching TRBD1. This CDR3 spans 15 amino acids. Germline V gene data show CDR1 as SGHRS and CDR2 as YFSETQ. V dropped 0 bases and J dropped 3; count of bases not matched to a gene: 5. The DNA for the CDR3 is TGCGCCAGCAGCTTGGATACAGGGGGACTCTACGAGCAGTACTTC. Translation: CASSLDTGGLYEQYF.

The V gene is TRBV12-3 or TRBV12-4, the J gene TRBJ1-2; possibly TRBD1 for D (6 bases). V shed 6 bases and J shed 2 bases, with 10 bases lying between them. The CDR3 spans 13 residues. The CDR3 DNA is TGTGCCAGCAGGAACAGGGCCAACTATGGCTACACCTTC. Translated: CASRNRANYGYTF.

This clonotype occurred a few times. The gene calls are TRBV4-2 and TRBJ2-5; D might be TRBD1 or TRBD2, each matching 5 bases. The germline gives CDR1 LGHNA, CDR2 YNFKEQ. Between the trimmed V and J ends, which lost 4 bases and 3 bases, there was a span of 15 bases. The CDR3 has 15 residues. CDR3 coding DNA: TGTGCCAGCAGCCGGACCGGGACCCCGGAAGAGACCCAGTACTTC. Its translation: CASSRTGTPEETQYF.

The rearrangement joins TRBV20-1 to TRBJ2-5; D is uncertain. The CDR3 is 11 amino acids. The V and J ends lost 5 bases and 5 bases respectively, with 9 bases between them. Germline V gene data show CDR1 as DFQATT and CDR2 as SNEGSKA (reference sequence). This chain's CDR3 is CSAGRGETQYF. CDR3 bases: TGCAGTGCTGGACGTGGGGAGACCCAGTACTTC.

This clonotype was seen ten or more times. The chain's CDR3 is CASSSQGMGIGGTEAFF. The CDR3 coding sequence is TGTGCCAGCAGTTCCCAAGGTATGGGAATAGGTGGCACTGAAGCTTTCTTT. J is TRBJ1-1 and V is TRBV12-3 or TRBV12-4; D gene uncertain. V was pared by 4 bases and J by 4 bases, with 22 bases between. The CDR3 length is 17 residues.

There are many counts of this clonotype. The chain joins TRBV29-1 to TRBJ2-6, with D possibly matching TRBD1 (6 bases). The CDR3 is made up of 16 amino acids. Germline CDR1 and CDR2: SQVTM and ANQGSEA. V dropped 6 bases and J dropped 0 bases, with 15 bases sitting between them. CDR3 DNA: TGCAGCGTCATCATGACAGGTTACTCTGGGGCCAACGTCCTGACTTTC. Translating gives CSVIMTGYSGANVLTF.

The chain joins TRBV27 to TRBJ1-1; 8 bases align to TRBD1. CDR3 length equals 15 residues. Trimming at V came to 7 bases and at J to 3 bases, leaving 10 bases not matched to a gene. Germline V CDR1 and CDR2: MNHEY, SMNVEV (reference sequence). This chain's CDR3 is CASNSRGTGHTEAFF. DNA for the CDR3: TGTGCCAGCAACTCCCGCGGGACAGGTCACACTGAAGCTTTCTTT.

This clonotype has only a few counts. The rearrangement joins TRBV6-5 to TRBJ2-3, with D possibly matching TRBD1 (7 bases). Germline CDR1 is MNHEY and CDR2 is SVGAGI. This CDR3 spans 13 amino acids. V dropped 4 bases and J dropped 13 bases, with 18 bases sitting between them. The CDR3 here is CASSSPGGRLKYF. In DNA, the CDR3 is TGTGCCAGCAGTTCTCCAGGGGGGCGGTTGAAGTATTTT.

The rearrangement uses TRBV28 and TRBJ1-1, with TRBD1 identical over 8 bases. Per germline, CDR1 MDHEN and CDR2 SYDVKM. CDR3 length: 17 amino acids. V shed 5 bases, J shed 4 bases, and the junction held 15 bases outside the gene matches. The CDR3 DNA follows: TGTGCCAGCAGTACTCGGACAGGGCGAAGAGTTGGCACTGAAGCTTTCTTT. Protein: CASSTRTGRRVGTEAFF.

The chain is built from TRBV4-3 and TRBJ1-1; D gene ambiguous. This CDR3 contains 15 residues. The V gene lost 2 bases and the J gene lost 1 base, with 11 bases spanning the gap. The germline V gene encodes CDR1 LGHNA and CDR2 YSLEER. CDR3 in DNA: TGCGCCAGCAGCCAAACCCCTCAAGCGAACACTGAAGCTTTCTTT. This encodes CASSQTPQANTEAFF.

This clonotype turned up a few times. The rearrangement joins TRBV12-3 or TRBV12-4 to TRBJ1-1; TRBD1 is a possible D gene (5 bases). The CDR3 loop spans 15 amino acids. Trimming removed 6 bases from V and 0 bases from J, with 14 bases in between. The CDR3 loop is CASSTRDGMNTEAFF. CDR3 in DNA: TGTGCCAGCAGCACCCGGGACGGCATGAACACTGAAGCTTTCTTT.

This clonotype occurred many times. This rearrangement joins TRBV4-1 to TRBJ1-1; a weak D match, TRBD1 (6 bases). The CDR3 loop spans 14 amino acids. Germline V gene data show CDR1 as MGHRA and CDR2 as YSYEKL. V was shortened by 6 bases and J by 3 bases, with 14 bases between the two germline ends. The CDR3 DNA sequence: TGCGCCAGCAGTAGGGGGTCGGTCGACACTGAAGCTTTCTTT. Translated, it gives CASSRGSVDTEAFF.

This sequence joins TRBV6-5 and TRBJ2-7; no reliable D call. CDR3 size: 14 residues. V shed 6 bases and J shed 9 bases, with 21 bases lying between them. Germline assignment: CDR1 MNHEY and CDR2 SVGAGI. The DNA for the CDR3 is TGTGCCAGCAGCTCCTCCGTTGCCTCCAAGGGGCAGTACTTC. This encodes CASSSSVASKGQYF.

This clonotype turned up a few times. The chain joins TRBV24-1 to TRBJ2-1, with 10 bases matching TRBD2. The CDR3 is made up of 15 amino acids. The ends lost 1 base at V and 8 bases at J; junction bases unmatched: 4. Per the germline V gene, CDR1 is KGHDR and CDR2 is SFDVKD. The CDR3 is CATSDFQRGGDEQFF. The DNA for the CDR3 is TGTGCCACCAGTGATTTCCAGCGGGGGGGCGATGAGCAGTTCTTC.

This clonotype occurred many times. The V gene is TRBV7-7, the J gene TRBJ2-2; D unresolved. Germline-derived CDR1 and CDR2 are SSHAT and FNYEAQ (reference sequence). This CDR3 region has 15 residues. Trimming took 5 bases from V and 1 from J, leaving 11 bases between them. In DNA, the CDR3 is TGTGCCAGCAGCCCACGGAGTGGGAACACCGGGGAGCTGTTTTTT. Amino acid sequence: CASSPRSGNTGELFF.

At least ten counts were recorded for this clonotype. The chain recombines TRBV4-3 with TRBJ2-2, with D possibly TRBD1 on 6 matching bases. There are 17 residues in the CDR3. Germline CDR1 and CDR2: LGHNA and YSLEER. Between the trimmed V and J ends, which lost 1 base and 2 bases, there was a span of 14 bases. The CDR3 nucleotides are TGCGCCAGCAGCCAAGCAACCTACAGGGACAACACCGGGGAGCTGTTTTTT. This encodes CASSQATYRDNTGELFF.

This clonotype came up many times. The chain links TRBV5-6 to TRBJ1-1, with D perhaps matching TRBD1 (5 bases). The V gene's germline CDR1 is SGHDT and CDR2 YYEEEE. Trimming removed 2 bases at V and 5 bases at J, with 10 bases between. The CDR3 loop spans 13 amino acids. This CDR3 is CASSFGTGTEAFF. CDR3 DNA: TGTGCCAGCAGCTTTGGGACGGGTACTGAAGCTTTCTTT.

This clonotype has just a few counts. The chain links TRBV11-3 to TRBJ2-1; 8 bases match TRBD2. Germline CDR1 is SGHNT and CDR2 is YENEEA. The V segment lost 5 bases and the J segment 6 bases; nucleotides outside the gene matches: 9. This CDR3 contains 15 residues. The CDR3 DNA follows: TGTGCCAGCAGCCCCAACCGGGGGGGGGGCAATGAGCAGTTCTTC. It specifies CASSPNRGGGNEQFF.

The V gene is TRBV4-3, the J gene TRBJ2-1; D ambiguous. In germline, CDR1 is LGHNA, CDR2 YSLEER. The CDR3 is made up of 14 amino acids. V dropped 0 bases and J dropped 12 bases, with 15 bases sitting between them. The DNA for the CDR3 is TGCGCCAGCAGCCAAGATCAGCTGGGGATGGTGCAGTTCTTC. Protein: CASSQDQLGMVQFF.

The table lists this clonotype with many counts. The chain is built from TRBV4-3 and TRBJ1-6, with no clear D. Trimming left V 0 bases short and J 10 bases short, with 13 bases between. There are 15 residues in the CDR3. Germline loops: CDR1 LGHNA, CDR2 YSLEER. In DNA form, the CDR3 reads TGCGCCAGCAGCCAAGATTCACATAGTGGCTCACCCCTCCACTTT. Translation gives CASSQDSHSGSPLHF.

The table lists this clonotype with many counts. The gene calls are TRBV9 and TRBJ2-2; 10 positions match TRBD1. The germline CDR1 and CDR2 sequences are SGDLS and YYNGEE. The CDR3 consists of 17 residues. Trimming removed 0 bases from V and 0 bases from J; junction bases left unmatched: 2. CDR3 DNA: TGTGCCAGCAGCGTAGCGGGACAGGGGTCGAACACCGGGGAGCTGTTTTTT. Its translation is CASSVAGQGSNTGELFF.

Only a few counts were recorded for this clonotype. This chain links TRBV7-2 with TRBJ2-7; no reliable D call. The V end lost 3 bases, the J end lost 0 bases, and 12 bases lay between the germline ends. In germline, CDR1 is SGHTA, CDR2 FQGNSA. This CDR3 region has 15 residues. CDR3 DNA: TGTGCCAGCAGCTTGTCTCAGGCGAGCTCCTACGAGCAGTACTTC. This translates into CASSLSQASSYEQYF.